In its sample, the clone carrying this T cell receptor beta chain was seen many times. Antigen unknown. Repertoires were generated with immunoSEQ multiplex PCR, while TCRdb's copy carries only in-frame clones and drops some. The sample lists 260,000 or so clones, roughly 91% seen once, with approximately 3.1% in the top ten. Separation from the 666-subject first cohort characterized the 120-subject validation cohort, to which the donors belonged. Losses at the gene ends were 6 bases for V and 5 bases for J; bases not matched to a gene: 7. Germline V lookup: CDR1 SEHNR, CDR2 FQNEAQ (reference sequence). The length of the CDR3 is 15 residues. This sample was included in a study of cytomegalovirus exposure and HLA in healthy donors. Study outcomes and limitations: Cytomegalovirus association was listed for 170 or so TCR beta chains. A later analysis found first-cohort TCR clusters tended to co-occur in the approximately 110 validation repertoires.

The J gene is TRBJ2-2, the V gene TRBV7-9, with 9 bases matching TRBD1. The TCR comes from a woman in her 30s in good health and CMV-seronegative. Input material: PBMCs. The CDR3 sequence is CASRPQGAKTGELFF. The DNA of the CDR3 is TGTGCCAGCAGGCCACAGGGGGCCAAAACCGGGGAGCTGTTTTTT.